This is a list of T cell receptor beta chains from one sample in a study of T-cell memory formation after mild COVID-19. TCRdb re-derived calls from the 5' RACE reads in MiXCR, one entry per CDR3 protein. There are about 160,000 distinct CDR3 sequences in the sample; around a third occur only once, and approximately 12% lies in the top ten. The sequencing input was PBMCs or a T cell subset sorted from them (not recorded which). The receptors were gathered from an adult woman who had mild COVID-19 (a few samples of this study predate the infection). Cell type and time point are not known. CDR3s include the opening cysteine and the closing phenylalanine or tryptophan. The D gene is left open where the match is weak. Not all rows give a size; the values are once, few, many and, for expanded clones, a class.

D gene	V gene	J gene	clone size	CDR3 DNA	CDR3 protein
NA	TRBV29-1	TRBJ2-1	few	TGCAGCGTTGCAGGGGTGAATGAGCAGTTCTTC	CSVAGVNEQFF
TRBD1	TRBV10-3	TRBJ2-7	NA	TGTGCCATCAGTCGAGCCCCGGGACAGGGGGGACCCTACGAGCAGTACTTC	CAISRAPGQGGPYEQYF
TRBD1	TRBV20-1	TRBJ1-2	NA	TGCAGTGCAACCCGGGACAGCTATGGCTACACCTTC	CSATRDSYGYTF
TRBD1	TRBV12-3/TRBV12-4	TRBJ1-2	few	TGTGCCAGCAGTTTGACCGGACAGGGGGGCTATGGCTACACCTTC	CASSLTGQGGYGYTF
NA	TRBV12-3/TRBV12-4	TRBJ1-5	NA	TGTGCCAGCAGTTGGGGGGCTGGGAGGAATCAGCCCCAGCATTTT	CASSWGAGRNQPQHF
TRBD1	TRBV18	TRBJ1-1	few	TGTGCCAGCTCAGCTTCAGGACAGGGAGGGTGGGCTTTCTTT	CASSASGQGGWAFF
NA	TRBV19	TRBJ2-7	NA	TGTGCCAGTAGTATATCAGGCAGAGGGATTGGCTACGAGCAGTACTTC	CASSISGRGIGYEQYF
NA	TRBV5-1	TRBJ1-4	few	TGCGCCAGCAGCTTCTCGGCGGCAGAGGAAAAACTGTTTTTT	CASSFSAAEEKLFF
NA	TRBV6-2/TRBV6-3	TRBJ1-1	few	TGTGCCAGCAGCCCTACCCTGACAGGAGAAGCTTTCTTT	CASSPTLTGEAFF
NA	TRBV15	TRBJ2-7	many	TGTGCCACCAGCAGAGGTTCCGGGACGGAGTACGAGCAGTACTTC	CATSRGSGTEYEQYF
NA	TRBV23-1	TRBJ2-7	NA	TGCGCCAGCAGTCCCTGTCTTACTAGCATGGTTCGAGAGCAGTACTTC	CASSPCLTSMVREQYF
NA	TRBV6-5	TRBJ2-7	NA	TGTGCCAGCAGCCAGCTACCGATCCCCTCGCGCGAGCAGTACTTC	CASSQLPIPSREQYF
NA	TRBV12-3/TRBV12-4	TRBJ1-2	NA	TGTGCCAGCAGTCTTGCTCACGGCATGGATGGCTACACCTTC	CASSLAHGMDGYTF
NA	TRBV4-1	TRBJ1-1	few	TGCGCCAGCAGCCAGTTGGAGGTTTGGAACACTGAAGCTTTCTTT	CASSQLEVWNTEAFF
TRBD2	TRBV5-1	TRBJ2-7	once	TGCGCCAGCAGCTTGGGGCTAGCGGGCGACTCCTACGAGCAGTACTTC	CASSLGLAGDSYEQYF
NA	TRBV24-1	TRBJ2-3	few	TGTGCCACCAGTGAAGGCGTGTTGGATGTAGATACGCAGTATTTT	CATSEGVLDVDTQYF
TRBD1	TRBV24-1	TRBJ2-5	NA	TGTGCCACCAGTGATTTAACAGGGGGCAGAGAGACCCAGTACTTC	CATSDLTGGRETQYF
TRBD1	TRBV19	TRBJ1-2	medium-sized	TGTGCCAGTAGGGCCGGGACAGTAAACGGCTACACCTTC	CASRAGTVNGYTF
NA	TRBV30	TRBJ1-1	NA	TGTGCCTGGAGCCCAGGGACGAACACTGAAGCTTTCTTT	CAWSPGTNTEAFF
NA	TRBV5-1	TRBJ1-1	few	TGCGCCAGCAGCTTGAATCAGGGGAGCACTGAAGCTTTCTTT	CASSLNQGSTEAFF
NA	TRBV24-1	TRBJ2-3	NA	TGTGCCACCAGTGATTTGCAGTCAGGGGCTGGGATAGATACGCAGTATTTT	CATSDLQSGAGIDTQYF
TRBD2	TRBV24-1	TRBJ2-1	few	TGTGCCACCAGTGATTTGACTAGCGGGAGAGTTGAGCAGTTCTTC	CATSDLTSGRVEQFF
NA	TRBV6-5	TRBJ2-6	few	TGTGCCAGCAGCCATAGGGGTTCTGGGGCCAACGTCCTGACTTTC	CASSHRGSGANVLTF
NA	TRBV7-3	TRBJ1-1	NA	TGTGCCAGCAGCTCAGTGAGGCTTGAAGCTTTCTTT	CASSSVRLEAFF
NA	TRBV7-2	TRBJ2-7	NA	TGTGCCAGCAGCCCGACCGGGACTCCACTGTACTTC	CASSPTGTPLYF
NA	TRBV29-1	TRBJ2-1	NA	TGCAGCGTTGACGCTTATGAGCAGTTCTTC	CSVDAYEQFF
NA	TRBV3-1	TRBJ2-7	few	TGTGCCAGCAGCCATCCGGAGGGGGATATACACGAGCAGTACTTC	CASSHPEGDIHEQYF
TRBD1	TRBV7-2	TRBJ2-1	few	TGTGCCAGCAGCTCCGACACAGGGGGCTCAGCCTACAATGAGCAGTTCTTC	CASSSDTGGSAYNEQFF
NA	TRBV4-2	TRBJ2-3	few	TGTGCCAGCAGCCAAGAGGGGAGGGATACGCAGTATTTT	CASSQEGRDTQYF
NA	TRBV28	TRBJ2-3	NA	TGTGCCAGCAGGCACAGGGATACGCAGTATTTT	CASRHRDTQYF
TRBD2	TRBV6-6	TRBJ2-1	few	TGTGCCAGCAGTTACTCCTATCGCGGAGCGGGAGAATATAATGAGCAGTTCTTC	CASSYSYRGAGEYNEQFF
NA	TRBV12-3/TRBV12-4	TRBJ1-5	NA	TGTGCCAGCAGTTCCACAGCTCTGGTGCGGCCCCAGCATTTT	CASSSTALVRPQHF
NA	TRBV6-6	TRBJ1-1	few	TGTGCCAGCACGACAGGGAACACTGAAGCTTTCTTT	CASTTGNTEAFF
NA	TRBV7-2	TRBJ2-1	few	TGTGCCAGCAGCTTAGGCGGGCAGAGCTACAATGAGCAGTTCTTC	CASSLGGQSYNEQFF
TRBD1	TRBV24-1	TRBJ2-7	few	TGTGCCACCGCTAGTACCGGGACAGGGACATCCTACGAGCAGTACTTC	CATASTGTGTSYEQYF
TRBD1	TRBV12-3/TRBV12-4	TRBJ1-2	few	TGTGCCAGCAGTCCTTCGACAGGGGCGAGGTATGGCTACACCTTC	CASSPSTGARYGYTF
NA	TRBV6-2/TRBV6-3	TRBJ1-2	NA	TGTGCCAGCAGTTACGGGCCGGGCGTCTATGGCTACACCTTC	CASSYGPGVYGYTF
TRBD2	TRBV2	TRBJ2-7	NA	TGTGCCAGCAGGGGACTAGCGACGACCTACGAGCAGTACTTC	CASRGLATTYEQYF
TRBD2	TRBV9	TRBJ2-7	NA	TGTGCCAGCAGCCCTTCTAGCGGGGGCACCTACGAGCAGTACTTC	CASSPSSGGTYEQYF
TRBD1	TRBV14	TRBJ2-5	few	TGTGCCAGCAGCCGACGACAGGGTCGACAAGAGACCCAGTACTTC	CASSRRQGRQETQYF
TRBD2	TRBV7-3	TRBJ2-3	NA	TGTGCCAGCAGCCCACTAGCGGGACGCGCAGATACGCAGTATTTT	CASSPLAGRADTQYF
NA	TRBV20-1	TRBJ2-3	NA	TGCAGTGCACCCTCGACACCAGATACGCAGTATTTT	CSAPSTPDTQYF
NA	TRBV12-3/TRBV12-4	TRBJ1-3	NA	TGTGCCAGCAAACTGGGGGCCGGACAGTCTGGAAACACCATATATTTT	CASKLGAGQSGNTIYF
NA	TRBV4-3	TRBJ2-7	NA	TGCGCCAGCAGCCTTTTCCCGGGGCAAAACTACGAGCAGTACTTC	CASSLFPGQNYEQYF
NA	TRBV7-7	TRBJ1-1	NA	TGTGCTAGCAGCTTCTTCGCAGGGGACACTGAAGCTTTCTTT	CASSFFAGDTEAFF
NA	TRBV12-3/TRBV12-4	TRBJ2-3	NA	TGTGCCAGCAGTTTGATAGGGGCAGATACGCAGTATTTT	CASSLIGADTQYF
NA	TRBV3-2	TRBJ1-3	once	TGTGCCAGCAGCCAAGATGGACAGTTCTCTGGAAACACCATATATTTT	CASSQDGQFSGNTIYF
NA	TRBV7-6	TRBJ2-7	NA	TGTGCCAGCAGCTTACGCGGAGCAACCTACGAGCAGTACTTC	CASSLRGATYEQYF
TRBD1	TRBV25-1	TRBJ2-1	once	TGTGCCAGCAGTGGGCAGGGGGCCAGGGAGCAGTTCTTC	CASSGQGAREQFF
NA	TRBV7-2	TRBJ1-4	once	TGTGCCAGCAGCTTAGGCCCCGGGTGGGGTGAAAAACTGTTTTTT	CASSLGPGWGEKLFF
TRBD1	TRBV6-2/TRBV6-3	TRBJ1-1	few	TGTGCCAGCAGTTACGTACAGGGGGCCGCTGAAGCTTTCTTT	CASSYVQGAAEAFF
NA	TRBV19	TRBJ2-1	few	TGTGCCAGTAGTATAGATGCGGTTGGCTCCTACAATGAGCAGTTCTTC	CASSIDAVGSYNEQFF
NA	TRBV5-1	TRBJ1-1	NA	TGCGCCAGCAGCTTAGACGGAACAATGAACACTGAAGCTTTCTTT	CASSLDGTMNTEAFF
TRBD2	TRBV20-1	TRBJ2-7	few	TGCAGTGCTAGAGCTTCCCCCGGGGGGGGGCGATCCTACGAGCAGTACTTC	CSARASPGGGRSYEQYF
NA	TRBV12-3/TRBV12-4	TRBJ2-7	few	TGTGCCAGTCAGGGTGTGTCCTACGAGCAGTACTTC	CASQGVSYEQYF
NA	TRBV4-1	TRBJ2-1	NA	TGCGCCAGCAGCCCCATCGGGGCGACCAATGAGCAGTTCTTC	CASSPIGATNEQFF
NA	TRBV19	TRBJ2-5	few	TGTGCCAGTAGTAGAGGCCTAGCGATGACGGAGACCCAGTACTTC	CASSRGLAMTETQYF
TRBD2	TRBV7-8	TRBJ2-3	few	TGTGCCAGCAGCCCGGGGGGGCGTGATACGCAGTATTTT	CASSPGGRDTQYF
NA	TRBV6-2/TRBV6-3	TRBJ2-7	NA	TGTGCCAGCAGTAGATGGGAGGGGGCGGTTTACGAGCAGTACTTC	CASSRWEGAVYEQYF